This T cell receptor (beta chain) appears in the sequencing data of a study of blood T cells in healthy people across ages. The study, taken as a whole, reports: Bulk PBMC profiling left naive and antigen-experienced comparisons inconclusive. While age rose, TCR beta diversity per million T cells dropped in a roughly linear way. Researchers judged that diversity estimates from one million T cells fell short of true values.

As concerns this clonotype: Its specificity is unknown.

A J-beta primer mix and a sample-barcoded 5' primer were used in a second PCR of roughly 6 to 11 cycles. Through a template-switch adaptor with 12 random nucleotides, each cDNA molecule received a tag. TCRdb re-called the 5' RACE reads with MiXCR, one entry per CDR3 protein. The sample includes roughly 800,000 distinct CDR3 sequences, more than 45% of them seen just once. The sequence derives from a young man in good health. Sequenced input: blood.

CDR3 nucleotides: TGTGCCAGCAGCATAGGGGGGTACGAGCAGTACTTC. This gives the protein CASSIGGYEQYF. The rearrangement links TRBV12-3 or TRBV12-4 to TRBJ2-7; D possibly uses TRBD1 or TRBD2 (6 bases each). The length of the CDR3 is 12 residues. The V gene lost 6 bases and the J gene lost 4 bases, with 10 bases spanning the gap.